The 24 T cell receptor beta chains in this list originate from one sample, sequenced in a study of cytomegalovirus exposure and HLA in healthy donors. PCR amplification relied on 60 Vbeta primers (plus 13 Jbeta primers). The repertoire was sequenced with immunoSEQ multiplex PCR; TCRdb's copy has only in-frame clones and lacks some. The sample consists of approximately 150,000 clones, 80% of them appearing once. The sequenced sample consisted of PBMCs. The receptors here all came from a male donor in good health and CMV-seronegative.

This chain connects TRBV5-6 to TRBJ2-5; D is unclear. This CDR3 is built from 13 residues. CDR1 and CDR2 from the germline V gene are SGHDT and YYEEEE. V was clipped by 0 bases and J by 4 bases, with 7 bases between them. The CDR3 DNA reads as TGTGCCAGCAGCTTGGCTCTAGGAGAGACCCAGTACTTC. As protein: CASSLALGETQYF.

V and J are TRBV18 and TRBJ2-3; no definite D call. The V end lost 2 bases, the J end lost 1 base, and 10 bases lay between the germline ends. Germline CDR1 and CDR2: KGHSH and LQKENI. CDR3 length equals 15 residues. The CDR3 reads CASSPEKAGTDTQYF. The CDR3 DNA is TGTGCCAGCTCACCAGAAAAGGCGGGCACAGATACGCAGTATTTT.

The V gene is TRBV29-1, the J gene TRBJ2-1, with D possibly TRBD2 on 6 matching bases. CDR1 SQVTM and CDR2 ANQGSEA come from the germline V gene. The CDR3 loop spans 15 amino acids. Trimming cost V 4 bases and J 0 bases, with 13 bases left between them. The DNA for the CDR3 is TGCAGCGTTGTATCTCACGGGAGCTCCTACAATGAGCAGTTCTTC. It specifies CSVVSHGSSYNEQFF.

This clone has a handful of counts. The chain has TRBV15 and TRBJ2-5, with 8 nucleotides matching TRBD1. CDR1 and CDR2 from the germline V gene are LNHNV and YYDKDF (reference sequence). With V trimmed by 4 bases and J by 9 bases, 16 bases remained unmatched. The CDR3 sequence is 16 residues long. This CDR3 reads CATSTSQGQVALAQYF. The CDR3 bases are TGTGCCACCAGCACTTCGCAGGGACAGGTGGCCTTAGCCCAGTACTTC.

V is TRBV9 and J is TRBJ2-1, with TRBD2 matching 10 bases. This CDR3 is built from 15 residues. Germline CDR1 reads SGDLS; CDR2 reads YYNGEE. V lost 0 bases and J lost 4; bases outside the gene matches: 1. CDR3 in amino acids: CASSVELAGYNEQFF. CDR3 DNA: TGTGCCAGCAGCGTAGAACTAGCGGGATACAATGAGCAGTTCTTC.

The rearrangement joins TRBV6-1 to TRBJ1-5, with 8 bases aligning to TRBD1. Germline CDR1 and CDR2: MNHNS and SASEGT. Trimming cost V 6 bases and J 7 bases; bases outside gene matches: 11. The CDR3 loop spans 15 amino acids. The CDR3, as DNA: TGTGCCAGCAGGGCCTGGGACAGGAGGTCCCAGCCCCAGCATTTT. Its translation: CASRAWDRRSQPQHF.

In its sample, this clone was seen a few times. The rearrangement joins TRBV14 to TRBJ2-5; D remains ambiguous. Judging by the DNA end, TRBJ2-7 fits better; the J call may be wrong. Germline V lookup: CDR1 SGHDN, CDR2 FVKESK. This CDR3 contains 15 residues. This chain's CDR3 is CASSQDEALPYEQYF. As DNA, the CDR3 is TGTGCCAGCAGCCAAGACGAGGCGTTACCCTACGAGCAGTACTTC.

The CDR3 reads CASSGELDTGELFF. Written as DNA, the CDR3 is TGTGCCAGCAGTGGAGAATTGGACACCGGGGAGCTGTTTTTT. The rearrangement uses TRBV2 and TRBJ2-2; D uncertain. V was cut by 4 bases and J by 3 bases, with 9 bases left in between. Germline V lookup: CDR1 SNHLY, CDR2 FYNNEI. This CDR3 spans 14 amino acids.

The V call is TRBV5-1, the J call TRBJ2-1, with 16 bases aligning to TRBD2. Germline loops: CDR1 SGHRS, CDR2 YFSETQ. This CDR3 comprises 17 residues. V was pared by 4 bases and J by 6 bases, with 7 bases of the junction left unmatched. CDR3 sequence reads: CASSLGLAGGPGNEQFF. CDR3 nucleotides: TGCGCCAGCAGCCTGGGACTAGCGGGGGGGCCTGGCAATGAGCAGTTCTTC.

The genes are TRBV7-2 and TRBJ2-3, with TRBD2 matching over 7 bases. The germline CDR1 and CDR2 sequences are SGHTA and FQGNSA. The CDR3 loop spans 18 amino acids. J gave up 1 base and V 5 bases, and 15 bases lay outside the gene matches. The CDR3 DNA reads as TGTGCCAGCAGCCCTAGGCCCCCTCGCGCGGGGGGCACAGATACGCAGTATTTT. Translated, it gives CASSPRPPRAGGTDTQYF.

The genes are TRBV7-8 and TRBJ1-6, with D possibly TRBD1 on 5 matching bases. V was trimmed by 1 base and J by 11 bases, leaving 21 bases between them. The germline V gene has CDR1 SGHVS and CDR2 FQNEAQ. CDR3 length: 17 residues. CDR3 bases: TGTGCCAGCAGCTTAGGGGGGGACCAGGGTCGGGTAGCACCCCTCCACTTT. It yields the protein CASSLGGDQGRVAPLHF.

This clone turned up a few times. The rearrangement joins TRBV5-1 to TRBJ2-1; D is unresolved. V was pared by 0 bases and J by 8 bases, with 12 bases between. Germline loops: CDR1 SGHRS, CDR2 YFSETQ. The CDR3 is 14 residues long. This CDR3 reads CASSLVSPSDEQFF. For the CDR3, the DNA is TGCGCCAGCAGCTTGGTAAGCCCGTCGGATGAGCAGTTCTTC.

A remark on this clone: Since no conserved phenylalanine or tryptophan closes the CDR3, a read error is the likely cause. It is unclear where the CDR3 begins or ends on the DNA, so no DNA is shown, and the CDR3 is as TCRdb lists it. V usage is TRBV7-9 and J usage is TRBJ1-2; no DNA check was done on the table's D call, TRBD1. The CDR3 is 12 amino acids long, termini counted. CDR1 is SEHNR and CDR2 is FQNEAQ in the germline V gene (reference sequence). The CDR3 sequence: CASSFGTEALTL.

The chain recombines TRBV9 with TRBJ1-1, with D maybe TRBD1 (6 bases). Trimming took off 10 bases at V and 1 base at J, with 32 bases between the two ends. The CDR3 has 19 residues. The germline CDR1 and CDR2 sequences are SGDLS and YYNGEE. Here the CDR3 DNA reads TGTGCCTGCCTAGGGGACACCGGAAAAGTTACCGGATGGAACACTGAAGCTTTCTTT. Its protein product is CACLGDTGKVTGWNTEAFF.

The CDR3 DNA is TGTGCCAGCAGCTTAGTGGCCAGCTCCTATAATTCACCCCTCCACTTT. This encodes CASSLVASSYNSPLHF. V is TRBV11-2 and J is TRBJ1-6; D gene uncertain. From germline, CDR1 is SGHAT and CDR2 FQNNGV. The V and J ends lost 1 base and 0 bases respectively, with 7 bases between them. The CDR3 runs to 16 residues.

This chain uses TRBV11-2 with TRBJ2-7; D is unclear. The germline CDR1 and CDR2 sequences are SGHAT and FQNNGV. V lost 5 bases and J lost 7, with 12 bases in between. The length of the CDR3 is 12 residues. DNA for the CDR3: TGTGCCAGCAGCCAAACAATTTGGGAGCAGTACTTC. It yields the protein CASSQTIWEQYF.

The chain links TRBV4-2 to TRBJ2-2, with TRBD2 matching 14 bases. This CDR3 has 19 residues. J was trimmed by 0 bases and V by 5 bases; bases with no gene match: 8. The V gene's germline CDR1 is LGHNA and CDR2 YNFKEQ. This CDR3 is CASSARGTSGGANTGELFF. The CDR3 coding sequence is TGTGCCAGCAGCGCTCGCGGGACTAGCGGGGGCGCGAACACCGGGGAGCTGTTTTTT.

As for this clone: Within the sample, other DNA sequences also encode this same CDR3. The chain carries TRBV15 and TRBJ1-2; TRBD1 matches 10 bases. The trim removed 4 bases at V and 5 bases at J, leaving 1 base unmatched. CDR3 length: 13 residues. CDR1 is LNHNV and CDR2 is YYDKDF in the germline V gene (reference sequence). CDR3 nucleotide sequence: TGTGCCACCAGCACGGGACAGGGGTATGGCTACACCTTC. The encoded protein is CATSTGQGYGYTF.

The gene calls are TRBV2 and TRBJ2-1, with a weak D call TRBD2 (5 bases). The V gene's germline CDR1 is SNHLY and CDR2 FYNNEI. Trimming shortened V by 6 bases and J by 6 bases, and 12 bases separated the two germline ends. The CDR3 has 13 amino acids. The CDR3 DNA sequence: TGTGCCAGCAGCTTAGAAGAGGGCAATGAGCAGTTCTTC. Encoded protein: CASSLEEGNEQFF.

This chain's CDR3 is CASSLGQPFYYGYTF. DNA of the CDR3: TGTGCCAGCAGCTTAGGACAGCCTTTTTACTATGGCTACACCTTC. This chain connects TRBV13 to TRBJ1-2; no firm D call. The germline V gene has CDR1 PRHDT and CDR2 FYEKMQ (reference sequence). The CDR3 loop spans 15 amino acids. Trimming stripped 0 bases from V and 3 bases from J, with 11 bases between.

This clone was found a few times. CDR3 DNA: TGTGCCTGGAGTGTAAAGGCAGGGGCTAATGAAAAACTGTTTTTT. Translated: CAWSVKAGANEKLFF. The chain recombines TRBV30 with TRBJ1-4, with D tentatively TRBD1 (6 bases). Germline V CDR1 and CDR2: GTSNPN, SVGIG (reference sequence). The V and J ends lost 0 bases and 3 bases respectively, with 11 bases between them. The CDR3 runs 15 residues.

This CDR3 reads CASSVSSGIQETQYF. CDR3 coding DNA: TGTGCCAGCAGCGTATCTAGCGGGATCCAAGAGACCCAGTACTTC. J is TRBJ2-5 and V is TRBV9; TRBD2 matches at 9 bases. The germline V gene has CDR1 SGDLS and CDR2 YYNGEE. With 1 base clipped from V and 1 base from J, the junction kept 2 bases outside the gene matches. This CDR3 has 15 residues.

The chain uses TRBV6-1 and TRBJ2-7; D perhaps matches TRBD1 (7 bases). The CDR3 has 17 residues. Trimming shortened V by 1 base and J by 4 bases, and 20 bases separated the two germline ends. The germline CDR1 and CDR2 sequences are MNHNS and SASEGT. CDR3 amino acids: CASSEDWSGDRVYEQYF. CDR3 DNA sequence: TGTGCCAGCAGTGAAGATTGGTCGGGAGACAGGGTGTACGAGCAGTACTTC.

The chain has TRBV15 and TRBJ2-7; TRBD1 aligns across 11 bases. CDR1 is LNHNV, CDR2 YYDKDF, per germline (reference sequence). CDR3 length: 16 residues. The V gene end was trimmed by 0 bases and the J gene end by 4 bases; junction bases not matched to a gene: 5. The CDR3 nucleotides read TGTGCCACCAGCAGAGATCCGGGACAGGGGGGTTACGAGCAGTACTTC. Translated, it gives CATSRDPGQGGYEQYF.